What follows are 4 T cell receptor beta chains derived from one specimen sequenced in a study of blood T cell repertoires in COVID-19. TCRdb keeps only in-frame clones here, not all; method: immunoSEQ multiplex PCR. The sample records around 300,000 clones, 88% being singletons. Sequencing was carried out using PBMCs or T cells enriched from blood (not recorded which). The receptors here all came from a woman aged 45-65 years who had recovered from COVID-19.

This chain joins TRBV7-2 and TRBJ2-7, with D unresolved. The V gene lost 1 base and the J gene lost 6 bases, with 10 bases spanning the gap. The CDR3 spans 13 residues. CDR1 and CDR2 (germline): SGHTA, FQGNSA. CDR3 sequence: CASSLGWQVEQYF. The DNA for the CDR3 is TGTGCCAGCAGCTTAGGGTGGCAGGTCGAGCAGTACTTC.

V is TRBV15 and J is TRBJ1-5; D is undetermined. This CDR3 is built from 13 residues. Trimming took off 3 bases at V and 9 bases at J, with 12 bases between the two ends. Germline loops: CDR1 LNHNV, CDR2 YYDKDF (reference sequence). CDR3 sequence: CATSSDKRVPQHF. The DNA for the CDR3 is TGTGCCACCAGCAGCGACAAACGTGTGCCCCAGCATTTT. The variable domain in full, completed from reference TRBV15 and TRBJ1-5, reads DAMVIQNPRYQVTQFGKPVTLSCSQTLNHNVMYWYQQKSSQAPKLLFHYYDKDFNNEADTPDNFQSRRPNTSFCFLDIRSPGLGDTAMYLCATSSDKRVPQHFGDGTRLSIL.

The chain is built from TRBV21-1 and TRBJ1-1. TRBV21-1 counts as a pseudogene. The CDR3 consists of 17 residues. The chain's CDR3 is CASSKDLGRAGRTEAFF. The CDR3 region has the DNA TGTGCCAGCAGCAAAGATTTGGGCCGGGCCGGGAGGACTGAAGCTTTCTTT.

This chain connects TRBV5-4 to TRBJ1-2; 8 bases fit TRBD1. V was pared by 0 bases and J by 5 bases, with 0 bases of the junction left unmatched. The germline CDR1 and CDR2 sequences are SGHNT and YYREEE (reference sequence). This CDR3 has 13 amino acids. This CDR3 is CASSLDRGYGYTF. The CDR3 nucleotides are TGTGCCAGCAGCTTGGACAGGGGGTATGGCTACACCTTC.